This record looks at one TCR beta chain sequence and its context. This sample stems from a study of control samples from healthy donors and cancer patients. V gave up 7 bases and J gave up 4 bases, with 13 bases separating them. The germline V gene encodes CDR1 SGHTA and CDR2 FQGNSA. The CDR3 spans 13 residues. The table came from immunoSEQ multiplex PCR; TCRdb's copy has only in-frame clones and leaves some out. This sample yields around 130,000 clones, of which 80% to 90% are seen a single time; roughly 12% belongs to the top ten. Sequenced sample: blood. The chain uses TRBV7-2 and TRBJ1-1; D is unclear. This sequence was found in a man aged 25-45 years in good health. As DNA, the CDR3 is TGTGCCAGCATCTGGTTCCCCGGCACTGAAGCTTTCTTT. This translates into CASIWFPGTEAFF.